The present TCR beta chain was sequenced within a study of T cell responses to AZD1222 COVID-19 vaccine. Measured with immunoSEQ multiplex PCR; TCRdb has only the in-frame clones, and not every one. The sample lists over 150,000 clones, 88% seen once, with approximately 3.1% in the top ten. A word on this clone: The antigen is unknown. The sample has other DNA sequences that encode this CDR3 too.

Overall study findings and caveats: Donor demographics were predominantly white British with a female majority; clonal diversity may be underestimated. Only a handful of AZD1222 recipients were seropositive at baseline.

Here the sequenced sample was peripheral blood, taken on day 0 of AZD1222 vaccination. The origin of this receptor is an adult in good health.

In nucleotides, the CDR3 is TGCGCCAGCAGCCGTGGACAGGGTGGCTACACCTTC. This sequence encodes CASSRGQGGYTF. The J gene is TRBJ1-2, the V gene TRBV5-1; 8 bases match TRBD1. The CDR3 totals 12 residues. CDR1 and CDR2 (germline): SGHRS, YFSETQ. V was clipped by 4 bases and J by 7 bases; unmatched bases: 3.